The 17 T cell receptor beta chains below come from one sample, sequenced in a study of T-cell memory formation after mild COVID-19. MiXCR, applied by TCRdb to the 5' RACE reads, yields one record per CDR3 protein. The sample yields a few hundred thousand distinct CDR3 sequences, around 30% seen once. Material for sequencing was PBMCs or a T cell subset sorted from them (not recorded which). The receptors were sampled from an adult woman who had mild COVID-19 (a few samples of this study predate the infection). Cell type and time point are not known.

This clonotype was seen a handful of times. This rearrangement joins TRBV7-2 to TRBJ1-2; D possibly corresponds to TRBD1 (6 bases). The V end lost 4 bases, the J end lost 7 bases, and 13 bases lay between the germline ends. CDR3 size: 13 residues. From germline, CDR1 is SGHTA and CDR2 FQGNSA. The CDR3 DNA follows: TGTGCCAGCAGCTCCCGGGGGCTTTCTGGCTACACCTTC. This sequence encodes CASSSRGLSGYTF. The full variable domain, its missing parts supplied by reference TRBV7-2 and TRBJ1-2, is GAGVSQSPSNKVTEKGKDVELRCDPISGHTALYWYRQSLGQGLEFLIYFQGNSAPDKSGLPSDRFSAERTGGSVSTLTIQRTQQEDSAVYLCASSSRGLSGYTFGSGTRLTVV.

This clonotype has more than one count but fewer than ten. The chain couples TRBV20-1 to TRBJ2-1, with 12 bases fitting TRBD2. The CDR3 is 15 residues long. Looked up from germline, CDR1 is DFQATT and CDR2 is SNEGSKA (reference sequence). Trimming removed 5 bases from V and 5 bases from J; junction bases left unmatched: 7. The DNA for the CDR3 is TGCAGTGCTCCTTCTAGCGGGGGGGCGGACAATGAGCAGTTCTTC. The encoded protein is CSAPSSGGADNEQFF.

This clonotype was detected only a few times. V gene TRBV20-1 combines with J gene TRBJ2-7; TRBD2 matches at 9 bases. With 5 bases clipped from V and 4 bases from J, the junction kept 12 bases outside the gene matches. In germline, CDR1 is DFQATT, CDR2 SNEGSKA (reference sequence). This CDR3 is built from 15 residues. The CDR3 DNA sequence: TGCAGTGCTCCCGGGGGCGGGGGGGCGCTGTACGAGCAGTACTTC. As protein: CSAPGGGGALYEQYF.

The rearrangement joins TRBV6-5 to TRBJ2-5; 13 bases agree with TRBD2. J gave up 3 bases and V 0 bases, and 4 bases lay outside the gene matches. The germline CDR1 and CDR2 sequences are MNHEY and SVGAGI. The CDR3 is 17 amino acids. The DNA of the CDR3 is TGTGCCAGCAGTTACTCGGGACTAGCGGGGTGGGAAGAGACCCAGTACTTC. It yields the protein CASSYSGLAGWEETQYF.

This clonotype was recorded a few times. The chain employs TRBV24-1 and TRBJ2-1, with 11 positions matching TRBD2. The CDR3 loop spans 13 amino acids. V was pared by 6 bases and J by 7 bases, with 1 base of the junction left unmatched. CDR1 and CDR2 (germline): KGHDR, SFDVKD. The CDR3 is CATSIAGGNEQFF. In DNA form, the CDR3 reads TGTGCCACCAGTATAGCGGGGGGGAATGAGCAGTTCTTC.

This clonotype was seen more than once but under ten times. The gene calls are TRBV20-1 and TRBJ2-3; D perhaps matches TRBD2 (5 bases). This CDR3 has 14 residues. Germline V CDR1 and CDR2: DFQATT, SNEGSKA (reference sequence). Trimming shortened V by 2 bases and J by 0 bases, and 9 bases separated the two germline ends. In DNA form, the CDR3 reads TGCAGTGCTAGACCATGGACTAGCACAGATACGCAGTATTTT. Amino acids: CSARPWTSTDTQYF.

V gene TRBV7-2 combines with J gene TRBJ2-1; 7 nucleotides match TRBD2. Germline V gene data show CDR1 as SGHTA and CDR2 as FQGNSA. CDR3 length equals 16 residues. V was clipped by 3 bases and J by 6 bases; unmatched bases: 11. For the CDR3, the DNA is TGTGCCAGCAGCTTTTGGGCGGGAGTACGTAGCAATGAGCAGTTCTTC. Protein sequence: CASSFWAGVRSNEQFF.

This clonotype was detected a few times. The chain uses TRBV7-2 and TRBJ2-1; D unresolved. V lost 4 bases, J lost 0 bases, and 4 bases lay in between. The CDR3 is 13 residues long. The V gene's germline CDR1 is SGHTA and CDR2 FQGNSA. CDR3 in DNA: TGTGCCAGCAGCTGGAACTCCTACAATGAGCAGTTCTTC. This sequence encodes CASSWNSYNEQFF.

The chain links TRBV2 to TRBJ2-7, with TRBD2 identical over 12 bases. CDR3 size: 16 residues. Germline V CDR1 and CDR2: SNHLY, FYNNEI. V shed 6 bases, J shed 0 bases, and the junction held 6 bases outside the gene matches. The CDR3 DNA follows: TGTGCCAGCAGGTACGGACTAGCGGGGACCTCCTACGAGCAGTACTTC. This translates into CASRYGLAGTSYEQYF. The full variable domain, in which reference TRBV2 and TRBJ2-7 provide the parts outside the CDR3, is EPEVTQTPSHQVTQMGQEVILRCVPISNHLYFYWYRQILGQKVEFLVSFYNNEISEKSEIFDDQFSVERPDGSNFTLKIRSTKLEDSAMYFCASRYGLAGTSYEQYFGPGTRLTVT.

This clonotype was seen at least ten times. This rearrangement joins TRBV4-3 to TRBJ2-1; D gene uncertain. The CDR3 runs to 16 residues. CDR1 and CDR2 (germline): LGHNA, YSLEER. V lost 0 bases to trimming and J lost 0 bases, with 9 bases between them. The chain's CDR3 is CASSQDFRTSYNEQFF. The CDR3 DNA follows: TGCGCCAGCAGCCAAGATTTTCGGACCTCCTACAATGAGCAGTTCTTC.

This chain uses TRBV7-6 with TRBJ2-5; 13 bases match TRBD2. Per germline, CDR1 SGHVS and CDR2 FNYEAQ. V trimming: 6 bases; J trimming: 2 bases; junction bases outside the gene matches: 3. The CDR3 consists of 15 residues. The CDR3 DNA reads TGTGCCAGCAGGCCGACTAGCGGGGGGCAAGAGACCCAGTACTTC. Its translation: CASRPTSGGQETQYF.

The chain recombines TRBV29-1 with TRBJ2-7, with D possibly TRBD1 on 5 matching bases. The CDR3 is made up of 12 amino acids. Trimming shortened V by 5 bases and J by 6 bases, and 14 bases separated the two germline ends. The V gene's germline CDR1 is SQVTM and CDR2 ANQGSEA. CDR3 in DNA: TGCAGCGTTTTTCGACAGTTAGGCGAGCAGTACTTC. Its protein product is CSVFRQLGEQYF.

V and J are TRBV5-1 and TRBJ2-7; the match to TRBD2 covers 7 bases. Germline V lookup: CDR1 SGHRS, CDR2 YFSETQ. CDR3 length: 15 amino acids. With 3 bases clipped from V and 0 bases from J, the junction kept 6 bases outside the gene matches. CDR3 sequence reads: CASSSAGRSSYEQYF. CDR3 nucleotides: TGCGCCAGCAGCTCGGCCGGGAGGAGCTCCTACGAGCAGTACTTC.

This clonotype was observed a handful of times. DNA for the CDR3: TGTGCCAGCAGCTTCGGGACAGAGAATCAGCCCCAGCATTTT. Residues: CASSFGTENQPQHF. The chain recombines TRBV7-9 with TRBJ1-5, with 7 nucleotides matching TRBD1. Germline V gene lookup returns CDR1 SEHNR and CDR2 FQNEAQ (reference sequence). The CDR3 spans 14 residues. V lost 3 bases to trimming and J lost 4 bases; unmatched junction nucleotides: 3.

The chain uses TRBV7-9 and TRBJ1-2; 9 nucleotides align to TRBD1. Losses at the gene ends were 2 bases for V and 4 bases for J; bases not matched to a gene: 14. The length of the CDR3 is 18 residues. Germline V gene lookup returns CDR1 SEHNR and CDR2 FQNEAQ (reference sequence). Here the CDR3 DNA reads TGTGCCAGCAGCTTAATCCCCATCGGGACAGGGCACGGCTATGGCTACACCTTC. Residues: CASSLIPIGTGHGYGYTF.

V is TRBV12-3 or TRBV12-4 and J is TRBJ2-5, with a tentative D call TRBD2 (7 bases). The CDR3 spans 14 residues. V dropped 3 bases and J dropped 5 bases, with 13 bases sitting between them. The CDR3 protein is CASSLRGGEETQYF. The CDR3 DNA reads TGTGCCAGCAGTTTGCGAGGGGGGGAGGAGACCCAGTACTTC.

This chain joins TRBV7-2 and TRBJ2-3; 8 positions match TRBD2. Losses at the gene ends were 4 bases for V and 0 bases for J; bases not matched to a gene: 6. CDR1 SGHTA and CDR2 FQGNSA come from the germline V gene. There are 16 residues in the CDR3. The CDR3 reads CASSSSRLASTDTQYF. CDR3 DNA: TGTGCCAGCAGCTCTAGTAGACTAGCGAGCACAGATACGCAGTATTTT.